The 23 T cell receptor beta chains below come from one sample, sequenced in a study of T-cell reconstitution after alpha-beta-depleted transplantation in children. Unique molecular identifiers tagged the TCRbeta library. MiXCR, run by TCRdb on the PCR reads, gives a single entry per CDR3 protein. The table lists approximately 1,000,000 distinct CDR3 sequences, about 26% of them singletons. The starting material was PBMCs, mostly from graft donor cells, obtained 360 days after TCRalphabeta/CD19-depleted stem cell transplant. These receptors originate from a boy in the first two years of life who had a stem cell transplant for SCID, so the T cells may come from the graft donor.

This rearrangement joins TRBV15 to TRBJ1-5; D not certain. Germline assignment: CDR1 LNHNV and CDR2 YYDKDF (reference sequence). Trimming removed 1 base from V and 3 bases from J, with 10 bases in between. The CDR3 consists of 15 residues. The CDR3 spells CATSRGVRYNQPQHF. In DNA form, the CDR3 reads TGTGCCACCAGCAGAGGGGTGCGGTACAATCAGCCCCAGCATTTT.

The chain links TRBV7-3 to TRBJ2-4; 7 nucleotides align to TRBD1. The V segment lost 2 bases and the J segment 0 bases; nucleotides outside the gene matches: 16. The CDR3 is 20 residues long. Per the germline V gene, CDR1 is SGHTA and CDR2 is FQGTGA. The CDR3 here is CASSLEGGASPNPAKNIQYF. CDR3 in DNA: TGTGCCAGCAGCTTAGAAGGGGGCGCATCTCCTAACCCAGCCAAAAACATTCAGTACTTC.

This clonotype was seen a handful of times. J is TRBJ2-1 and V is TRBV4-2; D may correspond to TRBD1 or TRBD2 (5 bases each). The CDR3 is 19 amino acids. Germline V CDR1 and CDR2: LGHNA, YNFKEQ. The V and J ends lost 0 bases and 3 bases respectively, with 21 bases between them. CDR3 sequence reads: CASSQDNVLGPEGYNEQFF. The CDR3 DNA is TGTGCCAGCAGCCAAGATAATGTGTTGGGGCCAGAGGGCTACAATGAGCAGTTCTTC.

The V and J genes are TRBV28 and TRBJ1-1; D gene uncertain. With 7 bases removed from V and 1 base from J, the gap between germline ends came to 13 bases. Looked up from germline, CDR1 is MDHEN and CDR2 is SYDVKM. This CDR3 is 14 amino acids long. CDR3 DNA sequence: TGTGCCAGCACCCCGGACGGCCCGAACACTGAAGCTTTCTTT. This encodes CASTPDGPNTEAFF.

The CDR3 is CASSLEGQGQYNEQFF. As DNA, the CDR3 is TGTGCCAGCAGCTTAGAGGGACAGGGGCAGTACAATGAGCAGTTCTTC. The chain carries TRBV7-8 and TRBJ2-1, with 10 positions matching TRBD1. In germline, CDR1 is SGHVS, CDR2 FQNEAQ. The CDR3 extends over 16 amino acids. Trimming cost V 1 base and J 4 bases; bases outside gene matches: 4.

The CDR3 region has the DNA TGTGCCAGCAGTTACGAGGGAGGCGGGCAGTACTTC. It encodes CASSYEGGGQYF. The V and J genes are TRBV6-6 and TRBJ2-7; a possible D gene is TRBD2 (6 bases). Germline CDR1 MNHNY, CDR2 SVGAGI (reference sequence). The CDR3 contains 12 residues. V lost 2 bases and J lost 9, with 11 bases in between.

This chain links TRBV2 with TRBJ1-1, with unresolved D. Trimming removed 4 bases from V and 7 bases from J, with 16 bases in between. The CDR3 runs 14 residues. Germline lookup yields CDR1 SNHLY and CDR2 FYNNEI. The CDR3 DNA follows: TGTGCCAGCAGTGGCGGAGACACCGGAGGTGAAGCTTTCTTT. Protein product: CASSGGDTGGEAFF.

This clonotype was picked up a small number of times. CDR3 DNA: TGTGCCAGCAGCTTAACGGCCGGACTAGCGGGGGGCCCGGAGACCCAGTACTTC. Protein: CASSLTAGLAGGPETQYF. The V and J genes are TRBV7-3 and TRBJ2-5, with 14 bases that match TRBD2. With 0 bases clipped from V and 5 bases from J, the junction kept 8 bases outside the gene matches. CDR3 length equals 18 residues. Per the germline V gene, CDR1 is SGHTA and CDR2 is FQGTGA.

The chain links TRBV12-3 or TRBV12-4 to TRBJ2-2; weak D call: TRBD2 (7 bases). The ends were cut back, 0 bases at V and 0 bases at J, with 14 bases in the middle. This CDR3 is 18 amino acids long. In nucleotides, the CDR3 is TGTGCCAGCAGTTTAGCGCGCAGGGGACTAACGAACACCGGGGAGCTGTTTTTT. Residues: CASSLARRGLTNTGELFF.

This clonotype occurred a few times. The CDR3 nucleotides are TGTGCCAGCAGCCAAGGACTAGCCCTGCGCTCCTACGAGCAGTACTTC. Its translation is CASSQGLALRSYEQYF. The chain uses TRBV4-2 and TRBJ2-7; the match to TRBD2 covers 7 bases. The germline V gene encodes CDR1 LGHNA and CDR2 YNFKEQ. V was pared by 1 base and J by 0 bases, with 6 bases of the junction left unmatched. The CDR3 length is 16 residues.

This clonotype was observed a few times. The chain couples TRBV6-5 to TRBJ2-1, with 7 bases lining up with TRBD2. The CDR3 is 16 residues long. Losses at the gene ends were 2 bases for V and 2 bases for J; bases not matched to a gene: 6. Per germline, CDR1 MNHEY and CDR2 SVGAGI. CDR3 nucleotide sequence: TGTGCCAGCAGTTACCGTGCGGGGGTGACCTACAATGAGCAGTTCTTC. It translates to CASSYRAGVTYNEQFF.

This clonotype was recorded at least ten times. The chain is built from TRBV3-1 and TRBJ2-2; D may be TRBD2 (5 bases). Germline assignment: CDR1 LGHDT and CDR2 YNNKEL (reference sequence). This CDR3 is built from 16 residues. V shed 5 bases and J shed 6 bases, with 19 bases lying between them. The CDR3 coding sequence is TGTGCCAGCAGCAAACTAGGCACGACGTCGGCCGGGGAGCTGTTTTTT. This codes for CASSKLGTTSAGELFF.

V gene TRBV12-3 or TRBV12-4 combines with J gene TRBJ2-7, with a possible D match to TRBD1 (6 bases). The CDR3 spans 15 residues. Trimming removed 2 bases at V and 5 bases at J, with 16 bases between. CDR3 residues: CASSLRAAWDNEQYF. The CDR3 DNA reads TGTGCCAGCAGTTTAAGGGCAGCGTGGGACAACGAGCAGTACTTC.

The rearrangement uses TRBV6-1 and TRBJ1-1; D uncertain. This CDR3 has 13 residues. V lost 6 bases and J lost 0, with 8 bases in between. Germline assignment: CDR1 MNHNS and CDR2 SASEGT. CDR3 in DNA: TGTGCCAGCAGGTCGGTAATGAACACTGAAGCTTTCTTT. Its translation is CASRSVMNTEAFF.

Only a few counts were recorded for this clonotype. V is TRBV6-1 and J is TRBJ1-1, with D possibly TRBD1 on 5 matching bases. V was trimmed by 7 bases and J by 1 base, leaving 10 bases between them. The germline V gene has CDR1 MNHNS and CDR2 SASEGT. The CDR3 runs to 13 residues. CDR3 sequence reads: CASNRGTNTEAFF. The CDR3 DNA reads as TGTGCCAGCAACCGGGGGACGAACACTGAAGCTTTCTTT.

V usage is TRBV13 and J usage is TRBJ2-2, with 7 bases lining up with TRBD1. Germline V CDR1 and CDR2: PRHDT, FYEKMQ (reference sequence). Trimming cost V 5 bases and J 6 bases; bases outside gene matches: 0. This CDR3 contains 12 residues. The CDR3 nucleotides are TGTGCCAGCAGCGGACAGGCCGGGGAGCTGTTTTTT. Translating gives CASSGQAGELFF.

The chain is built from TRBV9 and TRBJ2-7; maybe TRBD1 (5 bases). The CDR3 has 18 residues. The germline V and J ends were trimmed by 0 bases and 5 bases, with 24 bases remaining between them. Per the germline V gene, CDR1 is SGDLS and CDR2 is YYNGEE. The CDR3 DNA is TGTGCCAGCAGCGTAGGTCGGTTGTTGAATTTTGGGGCCGACGAGCAGTACTTC. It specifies CASSVGRLLNFGADEQYF.

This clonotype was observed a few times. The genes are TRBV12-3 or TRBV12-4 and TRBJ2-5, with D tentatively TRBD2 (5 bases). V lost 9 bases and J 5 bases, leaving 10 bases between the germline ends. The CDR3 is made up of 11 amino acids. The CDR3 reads CASASGETQYF. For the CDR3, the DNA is TGTGCCAGTGCGTCGGGGGAGACCCAGTACTTC.

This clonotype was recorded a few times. DNA of the CDR3: TGCAGTGCTGGGGACAGGGGGTCCCCCTACGAGCAGTACTTC. It is translated as CSAGDRGSPYEQYF. The V and J genes are TRBV20-1 and TRBJ2-7; 11 positions agree with TRBD1. The CDR3 sequence is 14 residues long. CDR1 is DFQATT and CDR2 is SNEGSKA in the germline V gene (reference sequence). J lost 2 bases, V lost 5 bases, and 5 bases had no gene match.

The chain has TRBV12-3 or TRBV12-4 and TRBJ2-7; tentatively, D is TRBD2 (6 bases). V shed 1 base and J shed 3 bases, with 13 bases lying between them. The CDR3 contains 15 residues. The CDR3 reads CASSLEAGRSYEQYF. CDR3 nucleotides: TGTGCCAGCAGTTTAGAGGCAGGGAGGAGCTACGAGCAGTACTTC.

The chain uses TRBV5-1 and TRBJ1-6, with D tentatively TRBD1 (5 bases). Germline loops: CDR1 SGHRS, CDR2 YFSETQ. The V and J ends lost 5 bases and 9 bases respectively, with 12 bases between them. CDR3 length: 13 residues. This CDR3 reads CASREGPSSPLHF. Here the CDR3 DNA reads TGCGCCAGCAGAGAGGGACCATCTTCACCCCTCCACTTT.

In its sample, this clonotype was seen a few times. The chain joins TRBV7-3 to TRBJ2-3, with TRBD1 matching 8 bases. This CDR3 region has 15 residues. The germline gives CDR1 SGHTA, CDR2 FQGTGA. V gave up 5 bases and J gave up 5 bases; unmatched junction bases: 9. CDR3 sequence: CASSPNRGVGDTQYF. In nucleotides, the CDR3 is TGTGCCAGCAGCCCAAACAGGGGGGTCGGAGATACGCAGTATTTT. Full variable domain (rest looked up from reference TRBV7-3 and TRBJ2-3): GAGVSQTPSNKVTEKGKYVELRCDPISGHTALYWYRQSLGQGPEFLIYFQGTGAADDSGLPNDRFFAVRPEGSVSTLKIQRTERGDSAVYLCASSPNRGVGDTQYFGPGTRLTVL.

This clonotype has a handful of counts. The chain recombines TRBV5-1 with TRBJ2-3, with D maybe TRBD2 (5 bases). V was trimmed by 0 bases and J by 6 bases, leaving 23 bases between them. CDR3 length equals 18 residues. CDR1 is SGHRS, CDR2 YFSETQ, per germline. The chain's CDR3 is CASSLAKILVPRDDTQYF. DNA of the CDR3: TGCGCCAGCAGCTTGGCGAAGATACTAGTACCCCGTGATGATACGCAGTATTTT.